The rows below give T cell receptor beta chains drawn from one sample of a study of shared clonotypes between healthy human individuals. This table comes from immunoSEQ multiplex PCR, and its TCRdb copy is limited to in-frame clones, with some not included. The sample consists of around 2,000,000 clones, just over 90% of them appearing once. Sequenced material: naive CD8+ T cells from PBMCs. All receptors come from a man aged 18 to 30 in good health. Some clones in this sample may be carry-over from other donors' samples. CDR3s include the opening cysteine and the closing phenylalanine or tryptophan. The D gene is left open where the match is weak. A clone size is listed for some rows: how often the clone was seen (once, few, many), or a class if it is expanded.

size	V	D	J	CDR3	DNA
few	TRBV9	NA	TRBJ1-1	CASSVAPGPSTEAFF	TGTGCCAGCAGCGTAGCCCCAGGGCCCAGCACTGAAGCTTTCTTT
NA	TRBV10-2	NA	TRBJ1-1	CASRINMGTEAFF	TGCGCCAGCAGAATAAACATGGGCACTGAAGCTTTCTTT
NA	TRBV2	NA	TRBJ2-7	CARQQGYEQYF	TGTGCCAGACAGCAGGGGTACGAGCAGTACTTC
NA	TRBV5-1	TRBD2	TRBJ2-1	CASSLEAGAGHEQFF	TGCGCCAGCAGCTTGGAAGCGGGAGCGGGGCATGAGCAGTTCTTC
NA	TRBV7-2	NA	TRBJ1-2	CASSSRGAVGYTF	TGTGCCAGCAGCTCCCGGGGCGCGGTTGGCTACACCTTC
NA	TRBV19	TRBD2	TRBJ2-7	CASSIRVPSGRAYEQYF	TGTGCCAGTAGTATTAGGGTCCCGAGCGGGAGGGCCTACGAGCAGTACTTC
few	TRBV28	NA	TRBJ1-1	CASSAAFGGGMGAFF	TGTGCCAGCAGTGCGGCCTTTGGGGGCGGGATGGGAGCTTTCTTT
few	TRBV14	TRBD1	TRBJ1-5	CASSLRGSNQPQHF	TGTGCCAGCAGTCTCAGGGGGAGCAATCAGCCCCAGCATTTT
NA	TRBV19	NA	TRBJ2-4	CASSGNLNIQYF	TGTGCCAGCTCCGGGAACCTAAACATTCAGTACTTC
NA	TRBV7-9	TRBD1	TRBJ2-1	CASSYGTGSYNEQFF	TGTGCCAGCAGCTACGGGACAGGGAGTTACAATGAGCAGTTCTTC
NA	TRBV27	TRBD2	TRBJ2-7	CASSLAGTKYEQYF	TGTGCCAGCAGTTTAGCCGGGACTAAATACGAGCAGTACTTC
NA	TRBV2	TRBD1	TRBJ2-7	CASGRTGAYSYEQYF	TGTGCCAGCGGTCGGACAGGGGCCTACTCCTACGAGCAGTACTTC
NA	TRBV10-1	NA	TRBJ1-4	CATRRLLREKLFF	TGCGCCACACGAAGGCTCCTTCGGGAAAAACTGTTTTTT
NA	TRBV19	NA	TRBJ2-1	CASSGVTSSYNEQFF	TGTGCCAGTAGTGGGGTGACGAGCTCCTACAATGAGCAGTTCTTC
NA	TRBV4-3	NA	TRBJ2-7	CASSQDRGVSSYEQYF	TGCGCCAGCAGCCAAGATAGGGGGGTCTCGAGCTACGAGCAGTACTTC
NA	TRBV4-3	NA	TRBJ1-2	CASSQGTGGAEGYTF	TGCGCCAGCAGCCAAGGCACGGGGGGGGCGGAGGGCTACACCTTC
once	TRBV5-1	TRBD2	TRBJ2-7	CASSSASGRFYEQYF	TGCGCCAGCAGCTCTGCTAGCGGGAGGTTCTACGAGCAGTACTTC
NA	TRBV4-1	NA	TRBJ2-7	CASSSRLDYEQYF	TGCGCCAGCAGCAGCCGACTAGACTACGAGCAGTACTTC
few	TRBV29-1	NA	TRBJ1-1	CSVGAVNTEAFF	TGCAGCGTAGGGGCGGTTAACACTGAAGCTTTCTTT
NA	TRBV5-1	TRBD1	TRBJ2-2	CASGPGQGTSVLPRVGNTGELFF	TGCGCCAGCGGGCCGGGACAGGGTACGTCCGTTCTTCCTAGAGTCGGGAACACCGGGGAGCTGTTTTTT
NA	TRBV28	TRBD2	TRBJ2-1	CATLAGEKQFF	TGTGCCACTTTAGCGGGAGAAAAACAGTTCTTC
NA	TRBV27	NA	TRBJ2-7	CASSPGQSYEQYF	TGTGCCAGCAGTCCAGGACAGTCCTACGAGCAGTACTTC
NA	TRBV27	NA	TRBJ1-2	CASSQDNYGYTF	TGTGCCAGCAGCCAGGATAACTATGGCTACACCTTC
NA	TRBV13	TRBD2	TRBJ2-2	CASSPTSGSNTGELFF	TGTGCCAGCAGCCCAACTAGCGGATCGAACACCGGGGAGCTGTTTTTT
once	TRBV7-2	NA	TRBJ1-2	CASSSQKGAGWMRHGYTF	TGTGCCAGCAGCTCGCAAAAAGGGGCAGGGTGGATGAGGCATGGCTACACCTTC
NA	TRBV18	TRBD1	TRBJ2-2	CASSPFRGQGIVTGELFF	TGTGCCAGCTCACCGTTCCGGGGACAGGGGATAGTAACCGGGGAGCTGTTTTTT
NA	TRBV28	NA	TRBJ1-2	CASSDDREANYGYTF	TGTGCCAGCAGTGACGACAGAGAAGCTAACTATGGCTACACCTTC
once	TRBV7-8	TRBD2	TRBJ2-1	CASSAMEGLAGRNEQFF	TGTGCCAGCAGCGCCATGGAGGGACTAGCGGGACGCAATGAGCAGTTCTTC
NA	TRBV5-6	NA	TRBJ2-7	CASSQTMGESYEQYF	TGTGCCAGCAGCCAGACTATGGGGGAATCCTACGAGCAGTACTTC
NA	TRBV6-5	NA	TRBJ2-7	CASSYSRGDEQYF	TGTGCCAGCAGTTACTCGAGAGGGGACGAGCAGTACTTC
NA	TRBV11-2	NA	TRBJ2-3	CASSHMYTTDTQYF	TGTGCCAGCAGCCACATGTACACCACAGATACGCAGTATTTT
NA	TRBV6-5	TRBD1	TRBJ1-5	CASSYPEGAQYPPQHF	TGTGCCAGCAGTTACCCAGAGGGGGCCCAGTATCCGCCCCAGCATTTT
NA	TRBV7-8	NA	TRBJ2-5	CASSLAARVRETQYF	TGTGCCAGCAGCTTAGCGGCCAGGGTGAGGGAGACCCAGTACTTC
NA	TRBV15	NA	TRBJ1-2	CATSRSPRDGSYGYTF	TGTGCCACCAGCAGATCCCCCCGGGACGGATCTTATGGCTACACCTTC
NA	TRBV7-9	TRBD1	TRBJ2-5	CASRAGGQETQYF	TGTGCCAGCAGGGCAGGGGGTCAAGAGACCCAGTACTTC
NA	TRBV19	TRBD2	TRBJ2-1	CASSEGLGESYEQFF	TGTGCCAGTAGTGAGGGACTAGGGGAGAGCTATGAGCAGTTCTTC
NA	TRBV21-1	NA	TRBJ2-7	CASSNPGLAGVYEQYF	TGTGCCAGCAGCAATCCCGGACTAGCGGGAGTGTACGAGCAGTACTTC
once	TRBV5-6	NA	TRBJ2-1	CASSPGRGYNEQFF	TGTGCCAGCAGCCCCGGTAGGGGCTACAATGAGCAGTTCTTC
NA	TRBV7-2	NA	TRBJ2-7	CASTRLGFSHEQYF	TGTGCCAGCACGAGATTGGGTTTTTCTCACGAGCAGTACTTC
NA	TRBV27	TRBD2	TRBJ2-3	CASSWAGGAGVDTQYF	TGTGCCAGCAGTTGGGCGGGGGGGGCTGGGGTGGATACGCAGTATTTT
NA	TRBV30	NA	TRBJ2-3	CAWIVGRPDTQYF	TGTGCCTGGATCGTAGGGCGGCCAGATACGCAGTATTTT
NA	TRBV28	NA	TRBJ2-7	CASSFIAIWDEQYF	TGTGCCAGCAGTTTTATTGCCATTTGGGACGAGCAGTACTTC
NA	TRBV7-9	NA	TRBJ2-5	CASSPRGGRDQETQYF	TGTGCCAGCAGCCCCCGGGGCGGGCGGGACCAAGAGACCCAGTACTTC
NA	TRBV6-5	NA	TRBJ2-1	CASSDDYSYNEQFF	TGTGCCAGCAGTGATGACTACTCCTACAATGAGCAGTTCTTC
NA	TRBV19	NA	TRBJ2-3	CASSIDLPSTDTQYF	TGTGCCAGTAGTATAGATCTCCCTAGCACAGATACGCAGTATTTT
NA	TRBV13	NA	TRBJ2-3	CASSLGRGRGDTQYF	TGTGCCAGCAGCTTAGGCCGGGGACGCGGAGATACGCAGTATTTT